The entry below describes one TCR beta chain. Its antigen remains unidentified. No much larger clone is present one base from it, and per-base qualities are unavailable. Each collaborating institution followed its own protocols to collect whole blood in K2EDTA tubes. For TCRbeta analysis, collaborator samples were shipped as frozen whole blood, as isolated PBMCs, or as DNA extracted from either sample type. This entry comes from a study of blood T cell repertoires in COVID-19 (dated by TCRdb to about 2020). Regarding the research as a whole: Samples from collaborators originated in the United States, Italy and Spain and spanned both the acute and convalescent phases of COVID-19. The prospective study material was composed of cDNA or gDNA derived from T cells, B-cell-depleted T cells, or PBMCs. Deeply sampled blood TCRbeta repertoires from subjects exposed to, actively infected with, or recovered from COVID-19 were included in the dataset. The repertoires were released in a freely available public database intended as a resource for research on the immune response to SARS-CoV-2. Where available, HLA class I and class II types were obtained from metadata supplied by the sample provider rather than from assay-based typing. Sample metadata almost always included a de-identified subject ID, COVID-19 status, age in years and sex. The samples were drawn from two sources: the first 160 participants of the ongoing ImmuneRACE study, and 1,000 to 1,500 subjects contributed by 6 global collaborators. General study outcomes and caveats: Clinical and demographic metadata were provided uncurated, with the amount varying by source and participant.

Trimming at the junction amounts to 3 bases on V and 9 bases on J, and the germline ends lie 16 bases apart. The CDR3 goes from the cysteine to the phenylalanine over 14 residues. The sequence is cut down to CDR3 DNA, 42 bases in frame from base 1. From the germline V gene, CDR1 is SGHRS and CDR2 is YFSETQ. The immunoSEQ Assay, a bias-controlled multiplex PCR, was used to amplify TCRbeta CDR3 regions from genomic DNA. On the study's bioinformatics: Nucleated cell counts per sample were estimated from amplification of reference gene primers within the assay. To quantify the absolute abundance of each unique TCRbeta CDR3 rearrangement, sequence reads were collapsed and filtered. Productive Simpson clonality was computed per sample as the square root of Simpson's diversity index over productive rearrangements. TCRdb obtained this table from immuneACCESS and retained in-frame rearrangements with V and J assigned. These tables miss some clones; where compared with another copy, unresolved V genes account for less than half of the shortfall, and the remainder is unexplained. That table furnishes V, J and clone size, whereas the DNA furnished D and trimming. The sample includes 60,000 to 70,000 clones, with 74% observed a single time. The ten largest account for approximately 30% of the sample.

The specimen sequenced was peripheral blood. The sequence came from a woman older than 75 with acute or convalescent COVID-19. The chain is made from TRBV5-1 and TRBJ2-1; TRBD2 might be the D gene, on 5 matching bases. The CDR3 is CASSWTDSVGEQFF. The nucleotide sequence is given as TGCGCCAGCAGCTGGACGGACTCGGTGGGTGAGCAGTTCTTC. Joined to the reference TRBV5-1 and TRBJ2-1 proteins, this CDR3 gives the full variable domain: KAGVTQTPRYLIKTRGQQVTLSCSPISGHRSVSWYQQTPGQGLQFLFEYFSETQRNKGNFPGRFSGRQFSNSRSEMNVSTLELGDSALYLCASSWTDSVGEQFFGPGTRLTVL.